Below, 30 T cell receptor beta chains from the same sample are listed, as sequenced in a study of blood T cell repertoires in COVID-19. Profiling relied on immunoSEQ multiplex PCR, and the TCRdb table lists in-frame clones only, not all of them. The sample contains around 180,000 clones, more than 80% of which appear only once. The specimen sequenced was peripheral blood. All receptors come from a woman of 80 years or more with COVID-19, enrolled during active disease.

The V and J genes are TRBV5-4 and TRBJ2-3, with 10 bases identical to TRBD2. CDR1 SGHNT and CDR2 YYREEE come from the germline V gene (reference sequence). CDR3 length: 15 amino acids. Losses at the gene ends were 5 bases for V and 2 bases for J; bases not matched to a gene: 5. CDR3 region: CASSQTSGVTDTQYF. The CDR3 DNA reads TGTGCCAGCAGTCAAACTAGCGGGGTCACAGATACGCAGTATTTT.

This clone was seen ten or more times. The chain is built from TRBV11-2 and TRBJ2-1; 10 bases map to TRBD2. Per germline, CDR1 SGHAT and CDR2 FQNNGV. The V segment lost 5 bases and the J segment 8 bases; nucleotides outside the gene matches: 9. There are 15 residues in the CDR3. CDR3: CASSESSGGFHEQFF. The DNA of the CDR3 is TGTGCCAGCAGCGAATCTAGCGGGGGATTCCATGAGCAGTTCTTC.

The J gene is TRBJ2-1, the V gene TRBV11-3, with TRBD1 matching over 7 bases. V was pared by 3 bases and J by 7 bases, with 3 bases of the junction left unmatched. The germline V gene encodes CDR1 SGHNT and CDR2 YENEEA. The CDR3 runs 13 residues. The CDR3 sequence: CASSFIQGNEQFF. The CDR3 DNA reads TGTGCCAGCAGCTTCATACAGGGGAATGAGCAGTTCTTC.

The rearrangement joins TRBV13 to TRBJ2-2, with D uncertain. Trimming stripped 3 bases from V and 4 bases from J, with 6 bases between. CDR3 length: 13 amino acids. Germline V gene data show CDR1 as PRHDT and CDR2 as FYEKMQ (reference sequence). This CDR3 is CASSFSITGELFF. CDR3 bases: TGTGCCAGCAGCTTCAGTATCACCGGGGAGCTGTTTTTT. The full variable domain, completed using reference TRBV13 and TRBJ2-2, is AAGVIQSPRHLIKEKRETATLKCYPIPRHDTVYWYQQGPGQDPQFLISFYEKMQSDKGSIPDRFSAQQFSDYHSELNMSSLELGDSALYFCASSFSITGELFFGEGSRLTVL.

About this clone itself: At the DNA level, this CDR3 is encoded by other sequences in the same sample as well. The rearrangement joins TRBV5-4 to TRBJ2-1, with 11 bases aligning to TRBD2. The V gene's germline CDR1 is SGHNT and CDR2 YYREEE (reference sequence). The CDR3 sequence is 14 residues long. With 4 bases clipped from V and 4 bases from J, the junction kept 1 base outside the gene matches. This chain's CDR3 is CASSGTSGYNEQFF. Here the CDR3 DNA reads TGTGCCAGCAGCGGGACTAGCGGTTACAATGAGCAGTTCTTC.

V is TRBV7-9 and J is TRBJ1-1; D gene ambiguous. Germline lookup yields CDR1 SEHNR and CDR2 FQNEAQ (reference sequence). The CDR3 sequence is 12 residues long. V was pared by 2 bases and J by 5 bases, with 6 bases between. The CDR3 sequence is CASSLTQTEAFF. In nucleotides, the CDR3 is TGTGCCAGCAGCTTAACACAGACTGAAGCTTTCTTT.

The V and J genes are TRBV3-1 (or the pseudogene TRBV3-2) and TRBJ2-7; 8 positions agree with TRBD1. Trimming removed 3 bases from V and 1 base from J; junction bases left unmatched: 5. Germline V gene data show CDR1 as LGHDT and CDR2 as YNNKEL (reference sequence). CDR3 size: 15 residues. CDR3 bases: TGTGCCAGCAGCCACCACGGACAGGGTTCCTACGAGCAGTACTTC. Translating gives CASSHHGQGSYEQYF.

This sequence joins TRBV5-1 and TRBJ2-5; perhaps TRBD2 as D (5 bases). The CDR3 has 13 residues. Germline V CDR1 and CDR2: SGHRS, YFSETQ. Trimming took off 3 bases at V and 5 bases at J, with 11 bases between the two ends. The CDR3 nucleotides read TGCGCCAGCAGCTGGACCCCGGGGGAGACCCAGTACTTC. It codes for CASSWTPGETQYF.

The V call is TRBV6-6, the J call TRBJ2-3; D is perhaps TRBD1 (6 bases). Trimming shortened V by 4 bases and J by 0 bases, and 14 bases separated the two germline ends. There are 16 residues in the CDR3. Germline V gene sequence: CDR1 MNHNY, CDR2 SVGAGI (reference sequence). CDR3 nucleotides: TGTGCCAGCAGTTCCCCAGACAGGTTAAGCACAGATACGCAGTATTTT. Its translation is CASSSPDRLSTDTQYF.

This clone came up once. This chain links TRBV3-1 (or the pseudogene TRBV3-2) with TRBJ2-1; TRBD2 matches at 7 bases. The ends lost 6 bases at V and 8 bases at J; junction bases unmatched: 7. CDR1 is LGHDT, CDR2 YNNKEL, per germline (reference sequence). The CDR3 loop spans 13 amino acids. Written as DNA, the CDR3 is TGTGCCAGCAGGTGGGGCGGGAGCGATGAGCAGTTCTTC. Residues: CASRWGGSDEQFF.

The chain employs TRBV28 and TRBJ2-3; TRBD1 is a possible D gene (5 bases). The CDR3 runs to 14 residues. From germline, CDR1 is MDHEN and CDR2 SYDVKM. V was shortened by 9 bases and J by 0 bases, with 13 bases between the two germline ends. The CDR3 here is CASLSQGSTDTQYF. CDR3 in DNA: TGTGCCAGTCTTTCCCAGGGTAGCACAGATACGCAGTATTTT.

This rearrangement joins TRBV6-5 to TRBJ1-2; D remains ambiguous. With 2 bases removed from V and 10 bases from J, the gap between germline ends came to 14 bases. There are 13 residues in the CDR3. CDR1 is MNHEY and CDR2 is SVGAGI in the germline V gene. The CDR3 here is CASSYLARVDYTF. The CDR3 DNA is TGTGCCAGCAGTTACCTCGCGAGGGTTGACTACACCTTC.

This rearrangement joins TRBV4-1 to TRBJ2-7; the match to TRBD2 covers 9 bases. Germline V gene data show CDR1 as MGHRA and CDR2 as YSYEKL. The V gene end was trimmed by 0 bases and the J gene end by 3 bases; junction bases not matched to a gene: 3. This CDR3 comprises 15 residues. CDR3 in DNA: TGCGCCAGCAGCCAAGAAGGTAGCGGGGGCTACGAGCAGTACTTC. Residues: CASSQEGSGGYEQYF.

There are many counts of this clone. The CDR3 protein is CASSSPGGVNQPQHF. The DNA for the CDR3 is TGTGCCAGCAGTTCACCCGGGGGGGTCAATCAGCCCCAGCATTTT. This chain joins TRBV6-5 and TRBJ1-5; tentative D call: TRBD1 (5 bases). The CDR3 spans 15 residues. The germline V gene encodes CDR1 MNHEY and CDR2 SVGAGI. V lost 4 bases, J lost 3 bases, and 13 bases lay in between.

The chain recombines TRBV4-3 with TRBJ2-7; 15 bases fit TRBD2. Per the germline V gene, CDR1 is LGHNA and CDR2 is YSLEER. The CDR3 totals 17 residues. V lost 3 bases to trimming and J lost 3 bases; unmatched junction nucleotides: 6. CDR3 loop: CASSQGTSGGYVYEQYF. CDR3 DNA sequence: TGCGCCAGCAGCCAGGGGACTAGCGGGGGGTACGTCTACGAGCAGTACTTC.

V gene TRBV30 combines with J gene TRBJ1-6; unclear D gene. This CDR3 comprises 16 residues. V lost 2 bases and J lost 4, with 15 bases in between. In germline, CDR1 is GTSNPN, CDR2 SVGIG (reference sequence). The CDR3 here is CAWSIGPGRYNSPLHF. The DNA of the CDR3 is TGTGCCTGGAGTATCGGCCCAGGCCGGTATAATTCACCCCTCCACTTT.

The chain joins TRBV7-3 to TRBJ1-1; maybe TRBD1 (5 bases). The V gene's germline CDR1 is SGHTA and CDR2 FQGTGA. V shed 5 bases and J shed 4 bases, with 11 bases lying between them. The CDR3 has 13 residues. CDR3 loop: CASSQRGGTEAFF. The CDR3 nucleotides are TGTGCCAGCAGCCAAAGGGGTGGCACTGAAGCTTTCTTT. Combining the CDR3 with reference TRBV7-3 and TRBJ1-1 gives the whole variable domain GAGVSQTPSNKVTEKGKYVELRCDPISGHTALYWYRQSLGQGPEFLIYFQGTGAADDSGLPNDRFFAVRPEGSVSTLKIQRTERGDSAVYLCASSQRGGTEAFFGQGTRLTVV.

CDR3: CATGLAGINEQFF. CDR3 DNA sequence: TGTGCCACGGGACTAGCGGGGATCAATGAGCAGTTCTTC. The genes are TRBV24-1 and TRBJ2-1; the match to TRBD2 covers 13 bases. Germline V gene lookup returns CDR1 KGHDR and CDR2 SFDVKD. The CDR3 is 13 amino acids. J gave up 6 bases and V 10 bases, and 2 bases lay outside the gene matches.

The DNA of the CDR3 is TGTGCCAGCAGTCGACAGGGTTCAGGGGCCAACGTCCTGACTTTC. This translates into CASSRQGSGANVLTF. The chain links TRBV2 to TRBJ2-6; 7 nucleotides line up with TRBD1. The length of the CDR3 is 15 residues. With 5 bases clipped from V and 4 bases from J, the junction kept 5 bases outside the gene matches. Germline CDR1 is SNHLY and CDR2 is FYNNEI.

The chain carries TRBV6-1 and TRBJ2-1, with 10 positions matching TRBD2. Germline CDR1 reads MNHNS; CDR2 reads SASEGT. The V segment lost 4 bases and the J segment 2 bases; nucleotides outside the gene matches: 5. The CDR3 sequence is 16 residues long. The chain's CDR3 is CASSAGLAVPYNEQFF. CDR3 coding DNA: TGTGCCAGCAGTGCAGGACTAGCGGTACCCTACAATGAGCAGTTCTTC.

This clone was seen once. The V gene is TRBV18, the J gene TRBJ2-2; D not resolved. The CDR3 runs 15 residues. The germline CDR1 and CDR2 sequences are KGHSH and LQKENI. Trimming cost V 1 base and J 2 bases, with 8 bases left between them. CDR3 loop: CASSPRAGNTGELFF. CDR3 coding DNA: TGTGCCAGCTCACCACGGGCCGGCAACACCGGGGAGCTGTTTTTT.

The rearrangement links TRBV2 to TRBJ2-1; perhaps TRBD2 as D (7 bases). The V gene lost 4 bases and the J gene lost 2 bases, with 12 bases spanning the gap. The CDR3 sequence is 15 residues long. CDR1 is SNHLY, CDR2 FYNNEI, per germline. CDR3 coding DNA: TGTGCCAGCAGTGCTGACGGGGGGCCCTACAATGAGCAGTTCTTC. Translated, it gives CASSADGGPYNEQFF.

This chain uses TRBV19 with TRBJ2-7; 10 nucleotides align to TRBD2. V shed 5 bases and J 4 bases; nucleotides not matched to a gene: 8. From germline, CDR1 is LNHDA and CDR2 SQIVND (reference sequence). The CDR3 totals 15 residues. The CDR3 nucleotides read TGTGCCAGTAGTGAATTTCCGGGACTAGCGTACGAGCAGTACTTC. It codes for CASSEFPGLAYEQYF.

Only one count was recorded for this clone. The chain combines TRBV13 with TRBJ2-3; 12 bases fit TRBD2. CDR3 length: 16 residues. V shed 5 bases and J 0 bases; nucleotides not matched to a gene: 3. CDR1 and CDR2 (germline): PRHDT, FYEKMQ (reference sequence). The CDR3 loop is CASSVTSGGSTDTQYF. CDR3 coding DNA: TGTGCCAGCAGCGTGACTAGCGGGGGCAGCACAGATACGCAGTATTTT.

The J gene is TRBJ2-7, the V gene TRBV3-1 (or the pseudogene TRBV3-2), with D possibly being TRBD2 (5 bases). Germline CDR1 LGHDT, CDR2 YNNKEL (reference sequence). Trimming pared 4 bases from V and 1 base from J, leaving 17 bases between. The CDR3 totals 16 residues. CDR3: CASSPLAAPGSYEQYF. Here the CDR3 DNA reads TGTGCCAGCAGCCCCTTGGCGGCCCCGGGGTCCTACGAGCAGTACTTC.

About this clone: The junction shows a germline mismatch at one end, possibly a read error. This specimen includes other DNA sequences encoding the same CDR3. V usage is TRBV6-2 or TRBV6-3 and J usage is TRBJ2-7; D ambiguous. Germline CDR1 is MNHEY and CDR2 is SVGEGT. The length of the CDR3 is 13 residues. CDR3 residues: CASSYGTTSEQYF. The CDR3 nucleotides read TGTGCCAGTAGTTACGGCACTACGTCCGAGCAGTACTTC.

This clone came up a few times. J is TRBJ1-6 and V is TRBV10-3; D is uncertain. The germline V gene encodes CDR1 ENHRY and CDR2 SYGVKD. CDR3 length equals 15 residues. V gave up 3 bases and J gave up 7 bases, with 13 bases separating them. In nucleotides, the CDR3 is TGTGCCATCAGTGATTTGCATCCCGAGAATTCACCCCTCCACTTT. Its protein product is CAISDLHPENSPLHF.

This chain connects TRBV10-3 to TRBJ1-1, with 7 bases matching TRBD1. With V trimmed by 8 bases and J by 1 base, 7 bases remained unmatched. This CDR3 is 14 amino acids long. CDR1 is ENHRY and CDR2 is SYGVKD in the germline V gene. The CDR3 sequence is CAIWTGTENTEAFF. The CDR3 DNA sequence: TGTGCCATCTGGACCGGGACAGAGAACACTGAAGCTTTCTTT.

The chain links TRBV29-1 to TRBJ2-7, with TRBD1 matching 8 bases. The CDR3 contains 11 residues. V trimming: 6 bases; J trimming: 2 bases; junction bases outside the gene matches: 0. Per the germline V gene, CDR1 is SQVTM and CDR2 is ANQGSEA. CDR3 sequence (DNA): TGCAGCGTGGGACAGGCCTACGAGCAGTACTTC. Protein product: CSVGQAYEQYF.

The J gene is TRBJ2-5, the V gene TRBV24-1; 12 bases map to TRBD1. Germline lookup yields CDR1 KGHDR and CDR2 SFDVKD. The length of the CDR3 is 18 residues. V shed 5 bases, J shed 2 bases, and the junction held 11 bases outside the gene matches. This chain's CDR3 is CATSGRPGQGARQETQYF. For the CDR3, the DNA is TGTGCCACCAGTGGCCGCCCGGGACAGGGGGCTAGGCAAGAGACCCAGTACTTC.